The 21 T cell receptor beta chains in this list originate from one sample, sequenced in a study of blood T cell repertoires in COVID-19. Profiled with immunoSEQ multiplex PCR; TCRdb holds only in-frame clones, not every one. The table includes 150,000 to 170,000 clones, about 88% detected once. The sequenced sample was peripheral blood. These receptors all stem from a woman aged 55-75 years with COVID-19, enrolled during active disease.

The chain recombines TRBV28 with TRBJ1-2; D unclear. Between the trimmed V and J ends, which lost 2 bases and 4 bases, there was a span of 14 bases. In germline, CDR1 is MDHEN, CDR2 SYDVKM. This CDR3 comprises 15 residues. The CDR3 protein is CASSLPVTLSYGYTF. In nucleotides, the CDR3 is TGTGCCAGCAGTTTACCGGTGACTCTGAGCTATGGCTACACCTTC.

This CDR3 is CASSISPPGVPDRGQPQHF. The CDR3 DNA reads as TGTGCCAGTAGTATAAGCCCCCCGGGAGTTCCCGACAGGGGACAGCCCCAGCATTTT. This chain links TRBV19 with TRBJ1-5, with TRBD1 matching 8 bases. Germline V lookup: CDR1 LNHDA, CDR2 SQIVND (reference sequence). V was clipped by 2 bases and J by 7 bases; unmatched bases: 19. The length of the CDR3 is 19 residues.

The genes are TRBV6-5 and TRBJ2-7, with D possibly TRBD1 on 6 matching bases. The CDR3 loop spans 13 amino acids. Germline assignment: CDR1 MNHEY and CDR2 SVGAGI. The V gene lost 5 bases and the J gene lost 3 bases, with 11 bases spanning the gap. This chain's CDR3 is CASSPQGFYEQYV. CDR3 sequence (DNA): TGTGCCAGCAGTCCTCAGGGGTTCTACGAGCAGTACGTC.

The chain combines TRBV3-1 (or the pseudogene TRBV3-2) with TRBJ1-2; tentatively, D is TRBD1 (6 bases). This CDR3 spans 15 amino acids. The V gene's germline CDR1 is LGHDT and CDR2 YNNKEL (reference sequence). The V end was cut by 6 bases, the J end by 1 base, with 15 bases between. The chain's CDR3 is CASRATGTNNYGYTF. The CDR3 nucleotides read TGTGCCAGCAGGGCAACCGGGACAAATAACTATGGCTACACCTTC.

This clone showed up many times. This rearrangement joins TRBV2 to TRBJ1-5, with D unresolved. The CDR3 covers 13 residues. Trimming removed 6 bases from V and 5 bases from J, with 11 bases in between. Germline CDR1 SNHLY, CDR2 FYNNEI. Here the CDR3 DNA reads TGTGCCAGCAGGCCGGGAGATTATCAGCCCCAGCATTTT. Translated: CASRPGDYQPQHF.

This clone was seen just once. The chain joins TRBV10-1 to TRBJ2-1, with a possible D match to TRBD1 (5 bases). Between the trimmed V and J ends, which lost 4 bases and 6 bases, there was a span of 13 bases. Germline V gene sequence: CDR1 WNHNN, CDR2 SYGVQD (reference sequence). The CDR3 sequence is 14 residues long. For the CDR3, the DNA is TGCGCCAGCAGTGGTCCAGGGCCGGGCAATGAGCAGTTCTTC. It is translated as CASSGPGPGNEQFF.

V gene TRBV19 combines with J gene TRBJ1-2; D is uncertain. V was trimmed by 5 bases and J by 4 bases, leaving 11 bases between them. This CDR3 comprises 13 residues. Per germline, CDR1 LNHDA and CDR2 SQIVND (reference sequence). The CDR3 DNA reads as TGTGCCAGTAGTCCCTCACAGTTCTATGGCTACACCTTC. It is translated as CASSPSQFYGYTF. Complete variable domain (other parts from reference TRBV19 and TRBJ1-2): DGGITQSPKYLFRKEGQNVTLSCEQNLNHDAMYWYRQDPGQGLRLIYYSQIVNDFQKGDIAEGYSVSREKKESFPLTVTSAQKNPTAFYLCASSPSQFYGYTFGSGTRLTVV.

The chain combines TRBV29-1 with TRBJ1-1; D is unresolved. The V gene lost 6 bases and the J gene lost 2 bases, with 10 bases spanning the gap. The CDR3 consists of 12 residues. CDR1 is SQVTM and CDR2 is ANQGSEA in the germline V gene. CDR3 sequence: CSVSQRNTEAFF. The DNA of the CDR3 is TGCAGCGTCTCACAGAGAAACACTGAAGCTTTCTTT.

The chain joins TRBV18 to TRBJ1-3; D not resolved. The germline V and J ends were trimmed by 3 bases and 5 bases, with 14 bases remaining between them. The CDR3 covers 15 residues. CDR1 and CDR2 from the germline V gene are KGHSH and LQKENI. CDR3 nucleotides: TGTGCCAGCTCACCGAGGGAGTCTGTACGAAACACCATATATTTT. Protein product: CASSPRESVRNTIYF.

This rearrangement joins TRBV11-3 to TRBJ2-3, with D possibly TRBD2 on 5 matching bases. The CDR3 has 13 amino acids. Germline loops: CDR1 SGHNT, CDR2 YENEEA. The V and J ends lost 1 base and 4 bases respectively, with 6 bases between them. In DNA, the CDR3 is TGTGCCAGCAGCTTAGCGAGGGCAGATACGCAGTATTTT. This encodes CASSLARADTQYF.

This sequence joins TRBV5-8 and TRBJ1-1; D unresolved. CDR1 SGHTS and CDR2 YDEGEE come from the germline V gene. The CDR3 consists of 13 residues. Trimming removed 2 bases from V and 1 base from J, with 6 bases in between. For the CDR3, the DNA is TGTGCCAGCAGCTTTGGCAGGAACACTGAAGCTTTCTTT. It specifies CASSFGRNTEAFF.

This chain uses TRBV10-3 with TRBJ1-5; TRBD1 aligns across 8 bases. CDR1 ENHRY and CDR2 SYGVKD come from the germline V gene. Trimming cost V 9 bases and J 7 bases; bases outside gene matches: 11. There are 14 residues in the CDR3. CDR3 in amino acids: CAISTGGAGQPQHF. The CDR3 bases are TGTGCCATTTCCACAGGGGGAGCGGGGCAGCCCCAGCATTTT.

The chain carries TRBV28 and TRBJ1-1; perhaps TRBD1 as D (5 bases). This CDR3 contains 12 residues. The germline V gene has CDR1 MDHEN and CDR2 SYDVKM. Trimming took off 8 bases at V and 1 base at J, with 8 bases between the two ends. The chain's CDR3 is CASQQANTEAFF. The CDR3 DNA is TGTGCCAGCCAACAGGCGAACACTGAAGCTTTCTTT.

The chain uses TRBV29-1 and TRBJ1-1; the D gene is possibly TRBD1 (5 bases). V lost 7 bases, J lost 0 bases, and 15 bases lay in between. Germline V gene sequence: CDR1 SQVTM, CDR2 ANQGSEA. The CDR3 runs to 14 residues. CDR3 in amino acids: CSAVTGRMNTEAFF. In DNA, the CDR3 is TGCAGCGCGGTCACAGGACGTATGAACACTGAAGCTTTCTTT.

V usage is TRBV6-5 and J usage is TRBJ1-1, with D maybe TRBD1 (6 bases). With 4 bases removed from V and 6 bases from J, the gap between germline ends came to 15 bases. Germline V lookup: CDR1 MNHEY, CDR2 SVGAGI. This CDR3 region has 14 residues. CDR3 in amino acids: CASSFETGFSEAFF. Written as DNA, the CDR3 is TGTGCCAGCAGTTTTGAGACAGGTTTTTCTGAAGCTTTCTTT.

The chain has TRBV11-2 and TRBJ2-1; 12 nucleotides match TRBD2. Germline V gene data show CDR1 as SGHAT and CDR2 as FQNNGV. V was clipped by 2 bases and J by 7 bases; unmatched bases: 15. The CDR3 length is 19 residues. DNA of the CDR3: TGTGCCAGCAGCTTATGGCCTCCCCCTAGCGGGGGGGCCTCAAATGAGCAGTTCTTC. Protein product: CASSLWPPPSGGASNEQFF.

The rearrangement uses TRBV5-4 and TRBJ1-2; 10 bases align to TRBD1. The J segment lost 4 bases and the V segment lost 3 bases, leaving 12 bases of the junction unmatched. The CDR3 contains 17 residues. Germline CDR1 SGHNT, CDR2 YYREEE (reference sequence). The CDR3 loop is CASSSSRDRGLGYGYTF. DNA for the CDR3: TGTGCCAGCAGCTCGTCCCGGGACAGGGGATTGGGCTATGGCTACACCTTC.

This clone showed up just a few times. CDR3 region: CASGLTAGLADSYNEQFF. For the CDR3, the DNA is TGTGCTAGTGGTTTGACGGCGGGACTAGCGGACTCCTACAATGAGCAGTTCTTC. The chain joins TRBV12-5 to TRBJ2-1, with 11 bases matching TRBD2. CDR3 size: 18 residues. Trimming took 2 bases from V and 0 from J; bases not matched to a gene: 6. CDR1 and CDR2 from the germline V gene are LGHNT and FRNRAP.

The CDR3 sequence: CASRLGQGRWNTEAFF. The CDR3 coding sequence is TGTGCCAGCAGACTCGGACAAGGCCGATGGAACACTGAAGCTTTCTTT. This sequence joins TRBV27 and TRBJ1-1; D is perhaps TRBD1 (5 bases). This CDR3 is built from 16 residues. CDR1 is MNHEY and CDR2 is SMNVEV in the germline V gene (reference sequence). V was clipped by 6 bases and J by 1 base, with 18 bases between them.

This rearrangement joins TRBV7-3 to TRBJ1-3; D is ambiguous. This CDR3 contains 16 residues. Trimming cost V 2 bases and J 0 bases, with 11 bases left between them. The V gene's germline CDR1 is SGHTA and CDR2 FQGTGA. CDR3 sequence (DNA): TGTGCCAGCAGCTTATTTCTACGTGACTCTGGAAACACCATATATTTT. This gives the protein CASSLFLRDSGNTIYF. Full variable domain (remainder filled in from reference TRBV7-3 and TRBJ1-3): GAGVSQTPSNKVTEKGKYVELRCDPISGHTALYWYRQSLGQGPEFLIYFQGTGAADDSGLPNDRFFAVRPEGSVSTLKIQRTERGDSAVYLCASSLFLRDSGNTIYFGEGSWLTVV.

The rearrangement links TRBV4-2 to TRBJ1-5; 7 bases match TRBD1. Germline V lookup: CDR1 LGHNA, CDR2 YNFKEQ. This CDR3 is 17 amino acids long. J lost 4 bases, V lost 4 bases, and 13 bases had no gene match. The CDR3 nucleotides are TGTGCCAGCAGCCCGGAACAGGGGCCGGTTACTAATCAGCCCCAGCATTTT. Translated, it gives CASSPEQGPVTNQPQHF.